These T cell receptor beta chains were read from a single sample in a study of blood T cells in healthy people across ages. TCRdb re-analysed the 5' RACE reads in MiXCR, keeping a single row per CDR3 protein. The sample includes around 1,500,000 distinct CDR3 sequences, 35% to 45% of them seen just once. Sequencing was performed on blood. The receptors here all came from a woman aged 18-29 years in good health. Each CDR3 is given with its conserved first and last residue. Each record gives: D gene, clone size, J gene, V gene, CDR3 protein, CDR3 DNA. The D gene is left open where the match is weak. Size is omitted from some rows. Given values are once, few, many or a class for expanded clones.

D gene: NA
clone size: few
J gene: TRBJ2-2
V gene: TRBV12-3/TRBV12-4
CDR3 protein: CASRAGTASSGELFF
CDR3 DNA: TGTGCCAGCAGGGCCGGGACAGCGTCTAGCGGAGAGCTGTTTTTT

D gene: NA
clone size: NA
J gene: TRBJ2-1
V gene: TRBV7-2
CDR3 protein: CASSPMQGNEQFF
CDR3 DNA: TGTGCCAGCAGCCCCATGCAGGGTAATGAGCAGTTCTTC

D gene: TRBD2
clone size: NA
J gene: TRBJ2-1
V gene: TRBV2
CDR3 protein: CASSELASGGDEQFF
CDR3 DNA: TGTGCCAGCAGTGAACTGGCTAGCGGGGGCGATGAGCAGTTCTTC

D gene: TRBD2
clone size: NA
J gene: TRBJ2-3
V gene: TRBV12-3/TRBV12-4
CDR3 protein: CASRGTSGLAHTQYF
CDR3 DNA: TGTGCCAGCAGAGGGACTAGTGGTTTGGCGCATACGCAGTATTTT

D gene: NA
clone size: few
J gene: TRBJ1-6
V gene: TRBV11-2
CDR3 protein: CASSPRLANSPLHF
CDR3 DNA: TGTGCCAGCAGCCCCCGTTTAGCAAATTCACCCCTCCACTTT

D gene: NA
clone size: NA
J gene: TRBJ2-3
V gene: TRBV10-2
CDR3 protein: CASSESVAQRDTQYF
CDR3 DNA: TGCGCCAGCAGTGAGTCCGTAGCGCAAAGGGATACGCAGTATTTT

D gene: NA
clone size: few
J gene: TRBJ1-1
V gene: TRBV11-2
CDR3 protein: CASSLGRGGEAFF
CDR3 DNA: TGTGCCAGCAGCTTAGGGCGGGGGGGTGAAGCTTTCTTT

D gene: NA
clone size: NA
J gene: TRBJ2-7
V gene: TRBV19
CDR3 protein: CASSINFGTYYEQYF
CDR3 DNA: TGTGCCAGTAGTATTAATTTCGGCACATACTACGAGCAGTACTTC

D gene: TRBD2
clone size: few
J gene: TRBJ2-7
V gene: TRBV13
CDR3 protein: CASSFGVAGAPVHDEQYF
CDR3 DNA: TGTGCCAGCAGCTTCGGAGTAGCGGGGGCCCCCGTTCACGACGAGCAGTACTTC

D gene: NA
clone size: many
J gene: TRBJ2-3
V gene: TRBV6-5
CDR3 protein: CASSFGTPRDTQYF
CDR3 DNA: TGTGCCAGCAGTTTTGGGACTCCTCGAGATACGCAGTATTTT

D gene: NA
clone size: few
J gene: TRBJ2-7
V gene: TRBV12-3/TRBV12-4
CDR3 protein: CASSLPFKGVYEQYF
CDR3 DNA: TGTGCCAGCAGCCTTCCCTTTAAGGGCGTATACGAGCAGTACTTC

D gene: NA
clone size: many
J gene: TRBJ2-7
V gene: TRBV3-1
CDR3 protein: CASSSYSAQGSVEQYF
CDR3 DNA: TGTGCCAGCAGCTCTTATTCAGCGCAGGGATCTGTCGAGCAGTACTTC

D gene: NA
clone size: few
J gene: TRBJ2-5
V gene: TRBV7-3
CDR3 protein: CASSLSPAVETQYF
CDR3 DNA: TGTGCCAGCAGCTTAAGCCCAGCAGTAGAGACCCAGTACTTC

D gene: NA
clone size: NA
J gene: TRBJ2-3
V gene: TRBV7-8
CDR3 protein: CASSLAEWDTQYF
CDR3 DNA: TGTGCCAGCAGCTTAGCGGAATGGGATACGCAGTATTTT